This T cell receptor (beta chain) was profiled in a study of T-cell reconstitution after alpha-beta-depleted transplantation in children. A library of TCRbeta sequences, prepared with unique molecular identifiers, was generated. MiXCR, run by TCRdb on the PCR reads, gives a single entry per CDR3 protein. The table lists approximately 520,000 distinct CDR3 sequences, 30% to 35% of them singletons. This clonotype was counted between two and nine times. This CDR3 has 15 amino acids. The V gene's germline CDR1 is SQVTM and CDR2 ANQGSEA. Trimming shortened V by 1 base and J by 3 bases, and 15 bases separated the two germline ends.

V and J are TRBV29-1 and TRBJ1-2, with a tentative D call TRBD1 (5 bases). The sequencing used PBMCs from the stem cell graft donor, collected from the stem cell graft. The receptor was derived from a human donor who donated a stem cell graft to a child with aplastic anemia. The CDR3 loop reads CSVEALGGLDYGYTF. The CDR3, as DNA: TGCAGCGTTGAAGCCCTGGGGGGGTTGGACTATGGCTACACCTTC.